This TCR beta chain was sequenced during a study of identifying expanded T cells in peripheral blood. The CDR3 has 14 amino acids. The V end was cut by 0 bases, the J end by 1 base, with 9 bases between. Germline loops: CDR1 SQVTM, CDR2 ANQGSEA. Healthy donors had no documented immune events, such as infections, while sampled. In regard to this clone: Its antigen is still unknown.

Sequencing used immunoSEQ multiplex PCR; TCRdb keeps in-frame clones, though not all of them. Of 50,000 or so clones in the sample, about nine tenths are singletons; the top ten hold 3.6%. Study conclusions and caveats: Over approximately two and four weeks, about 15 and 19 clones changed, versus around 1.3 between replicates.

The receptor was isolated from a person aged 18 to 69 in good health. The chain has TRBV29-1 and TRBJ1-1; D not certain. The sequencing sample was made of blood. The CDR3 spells CSVEDWAANTEAFF. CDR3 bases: TGCAGCGTTGAAGATTGGGCGGCGAACACTGAAGCTTTCTTT.